One sample yielded the 4 T cell receptor beta chains listed below, sequenced in a study of blood T cells in healthy people across ages. A second PCR, run for about 6 to 11 cycles, used a sample-barcoded 5' primer plus a J-beta primer mix. Each CDR3 protein is one row after TCRdb ran MiXCR on the 5' RACE reads. Among around 1,600,000 distinct CDR3 sequences listed, roughly two fifths were seen once. Material for sequencing was blood. Every receptor here comes from a woman aged 18-29 years in good health.

Many counts were recorded for this clonotype. Here the CDR3 DNA reads TGCGCCAGCAGCCAAGATAAAGGGCCCTACGAGCAGTACTTC. Protein: CASSQDKGPYEQYF. The V gene is TRBV4-3, the J gene TRBJ2-7; unclear D gene. Looked up from germline, CDR1 is LGHNA and CDR2 is YSLEER. Trimming shortened V by 0 bases and J by 2 bases, and 8 bases separated the two germline ends. The CDR3 spans 14 residues.

The CDR3 loop is CASTTAPGINTEAFF. CDR3 in DNA: TGTGCCAGCACCACCGCCCCAGGAATTAACACTGAAGCTTTCTTT. The chain uses TRBV7-9 and TRBJ1-1, with D unresolved. The V end was cut by 7 bases, the J end by 2 bases, with 17 bases between. The CDR3 is made up of 15 amino acids. The germline gives CDR1 SEHNR, CDR2 FQNEAQ (reference sequence).

The chain employs TRBV7-2 and TRBJ2-3; 10 bases are shared with TRBD2. The CDR3 is 15 amino acids. The junction had 4 bases not matched to a gene; V was cut back by 5 bases and J by 2 bases. The V gene's germline CDR1 is SGHTA and CDR2 FQGNSA. The CDR3 is CASSRGTSVTDTQYF. In DNA, the CDR3 is TGTGCCAGCAGCCGGGGGACTAGCGTCACAGATACGCAGTATTTT.

This clonotype occurred a few times. This sequence joins TRBV6-2 or TRBV6-3 and TRBJ2-1; D unresolved. This CDR3 contains 13 residues. V shed 2 bases and J shed 7 bases, with 9 bases lying between them. CDR1 and CDR2 from the germline V gene are MNHEY and SVGEGT. This chain's CDR3 is CASSYLAWNEQFF. Here the CDR3 DNA reads TGTGCCAGCAGTTACCTGGCGTGGAATGAGCAGTTCTTC.